This TCR beta chain was recovered during a study of T cells expressing NK-cell markers. Study summary: The study drew TCR beta repertoires from sorted CD3+CD56+NKG2C+, CD3+CD56+NKG2C- and CD3+CD56-NKG2C+ T cells. Serological testing identified most of the eight sequenced donors as HCMV-seropositive and one as seronegative.

Study conclusions and caveats: Roughly 6 of the donors carried dominant NKG2C+ clonotypes that took up roughly 1.0-8% of their CD8+ T cells.

Germline CDR1 reads SGHDT; CDR2 reads YYEEEE. This CDR3 is 16 amino acids long. On this clonotype: Its antigen remains unknown.

TCRdb re-called the 5' RACE reads and gives one entry per CDR3 protein, without DNA. This listing includes about 460,000 distinct CDR3 sequences. What was sequenced was blood T cells: a sorted CD56 or NKG2C T cell subset, CD4+ or CD8+ T cells, or bulk PBMC T cells (not recorded which). The rearrangement joins TRBV5-6 to TRBJ2-1; TCRdb's assignment of TRBD2 cannot be checked, as there is no DNA. The source is a woman aged 50 to 60 in good health. The CDR3 protein is CASSVRLAGFYNEQFF.